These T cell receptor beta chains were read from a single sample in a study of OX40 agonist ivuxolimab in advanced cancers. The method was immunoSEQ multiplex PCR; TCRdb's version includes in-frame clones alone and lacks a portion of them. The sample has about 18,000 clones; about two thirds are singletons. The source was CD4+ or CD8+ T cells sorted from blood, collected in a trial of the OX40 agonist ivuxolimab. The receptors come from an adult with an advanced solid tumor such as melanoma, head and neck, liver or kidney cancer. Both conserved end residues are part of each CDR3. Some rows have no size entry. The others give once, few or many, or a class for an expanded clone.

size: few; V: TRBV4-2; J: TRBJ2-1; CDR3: CASSQDRETGGTYYNEQFF
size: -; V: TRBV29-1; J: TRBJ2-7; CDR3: CSVLPSGAYEQYF
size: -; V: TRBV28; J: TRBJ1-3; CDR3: CASSDNTIYF
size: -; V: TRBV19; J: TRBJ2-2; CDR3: CASRILAGGSTGELFF
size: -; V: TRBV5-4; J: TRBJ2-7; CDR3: CASSGKGSSYEQYF
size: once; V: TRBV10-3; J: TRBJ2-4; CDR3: CAISGFFWRRTRPKNIQYF
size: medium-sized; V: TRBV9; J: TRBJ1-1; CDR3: CASSPRTGTYTEAFF
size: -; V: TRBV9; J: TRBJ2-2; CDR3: CASSVRVYTGELFF
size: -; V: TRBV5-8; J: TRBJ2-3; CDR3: CASSYGAPDTQYF
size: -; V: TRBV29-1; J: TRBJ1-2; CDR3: CSVGTANYGYTF
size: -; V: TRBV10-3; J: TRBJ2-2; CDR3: CAISESSRGTGELFF
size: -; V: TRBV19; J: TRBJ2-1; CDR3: CASSISAGIYNEQFF
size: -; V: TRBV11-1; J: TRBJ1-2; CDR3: CASSFYRDGYTF
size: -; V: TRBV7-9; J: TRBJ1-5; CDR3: CASSLAQNQPQHF
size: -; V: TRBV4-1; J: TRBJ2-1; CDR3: CASSVLWGGSYNEQFF
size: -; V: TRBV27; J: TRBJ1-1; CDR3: CASTGGGNTEAFF
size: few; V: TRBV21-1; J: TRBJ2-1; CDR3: CASSRTTEDRAYNEQFF
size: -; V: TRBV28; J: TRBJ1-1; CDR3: CASTPAGSRGTEAFF
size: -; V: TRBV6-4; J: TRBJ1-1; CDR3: CASSYSGPEAFF
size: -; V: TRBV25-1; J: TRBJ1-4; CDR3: CASSGYRGPREEKLFF
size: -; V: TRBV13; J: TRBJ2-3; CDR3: CASGPTNTDTQYF
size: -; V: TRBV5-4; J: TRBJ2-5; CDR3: CASSSGPPEETQYF